Listed below are T cell receptor beta chains from one sample, sequenced in a study of identifying expanded T cells in peripheral blood. The data were produced by immunoSEQ multiplex PCR, yet TCRdb's version contains in-frame clones alone and is incomplete. The table shows just under 65,000 clones, with about 89% occurring only once. The sequenced material came from blood. The receptor set was obtained from a person between 18 and 75 years old in good health. The CDR3 runs from the conserved cysteine through the conserved F or W. The D gene is left open where the match is weak. Size values are once, few and many counts, or a class for expanded clones, and some rows have none.

D: TRBD1
V: TRBV5-5
J: TRBJ2-1
size: .
DNA: TGTGCCAGCAGCTACAGCCGTACCGGGACAGGGTCGAATGAGCAGTTCTTC
CDR3: CASSYSRTGTGSNEQFF

D: .
V: TRBV12-5
J: TRBJ2-2
size: .
DNA: TGTGCTAGTGGTTTGGTCCGCAGGCGTAGATCGAACACCGGGGAGCTGTTTTTT
CDR3: CASGLVRRRRSNTGELFF

D: .
V: TRBV6-4
J: TRBJ1-5
size: .
DNA: TGTGCCAGCAGTGACGGCGCCAGCAATCAGCCCCAGCATTTT
CDR3: CASSDGASNQPQHF

D: TRBD1
V: TRBV5-1
J: TRBJ2-7
size: .
DNA: TGCGCCAGCAGCCGCCCTGCGACAGGGCCGACGGAGCAGTACTTC
CDR3: CASSRPATGPTEQYF

D: .
V: TRBV27
J: TRBJ1-1
size: .
DNA: TGTGCCAGCAGTCATGGACAGCACAATGAAGCTTTCTTT
CDR3: CASSHGQHNEAFF

D: .
V: TRBV28
J: TRBJ2-7
size: .
DNA: TGTGCCAGCACGCGTCTTTCCGCCTACTACGAGCAGTACTTC
CDR3: CASTRLSAYYEQYF

D: .
V: TRBV5-1
J: TRBJ1-1
size: .
DNA: TGCGCCAGCAGCTATGGGGTTGAAGCTTTCTTT
CDR3: CASSYGVEAFF

D: TRBD2
V: TRBV6-4
J: TRBJ2-1
size: .
DNA: TGTGCCAGCAGTGACGGGACTAGCAATGAGCAGTTCTTC
CDR3: CASSDGTSNEQFF

D: .
V: TRBV4-3
J: TRBJ2-7
size: once
DNA: TGCGCCAGCAGCCAAGATCCCCAGATCGGTGAGCAGTACTTC
CDR3: CASSQDPQIGEQYF

D: TRBD1
V: TRBV19
J: TRBJ1-1
size: .
DNA: TGTGCCAGTAGTGCGACCGGGACAGGGTTGGTTGGCACTGAAGCTTTCTTT
CDR3: CASSATGTGLVGTEAFF

D: TRBD2
V: TRBV6-6
J: TRBJ2-3
size: .
DNA: TGTGCCAGCAGCCTCGGGAGGGATACGCAGTATTTT
CDR3: CASSLGRDTQYF

D: .
V: TRBV5-4
J: TRBJ2-1
size: .
DNA: TGTGCCAGCAGCCGCCGGACAGACAATGAGCAGTTCTTC
CDR3: CASSRRTDNEQFF

D: TRBD1
V: TRBV7-6
J: TRBJ2-7
size: .
DNA: TGTGCCAGCAGCATACCGGGACAGGGGTACGAGCAGTACTTC
CDR3: CASSIPGQGYEQYF

D: .
V: TRBV2
J: TRBJ1-5
size: few
DNA: TGTGCCAGCAGTGAACGCAGGGTAGATCAGCCCCAGCATTTT
CDR3: CASSERRVDQPQHF

D: .
V: TRBV7-8
J: TRBJ1-4
size: .
DNA: TGTGCCAGCAGCTTATATGGGGGGCCCTTGCAAGGTGAAAAACTGTTTTTT
CDR3: CASSLYGGPLQGEKLFF

D: .
V: TRBV5-4
J: TRBJ1-1
size: .
DNA: TGTGCCAGCAGCGGTCAGGCGAACACTGAAGCTTTCTTT
CDR3: CASSGQANTEAFF

D: .
V: TRBV9
J: TRBJ1-5
size: .
DNA: TGTGCCAGCAGCGTGGGGTGGCAGAGCAATCAGCCCCAGCATTTT
CDR3: CASSVGWQSNQPQHF

D: .
V: TRBV7-3
J: TRBJ2-1
size: .
DNA: TGTGCCAGCAGCTTAATGAGCGTCCGACCCTACAATGAGCAGTTCTTC
CDR3: CASSLMSVRPYNEQFF

D: .
V: TRBV6-1
J: TRBJ1-3
size: .
DNA: TGTGCCAGCAGTGATTGGGGGACCATATATTTT
CDR3: CASSDWGTIYF

D: .
V: TRBV10-1
J: TRBJ1-3
size: .
DNA: TGCGCCAGCAGTGAGTCCACACTCTCTGGAAACACCATATATTTT
CDR3: CASSESTLSGNTIYF

D: TRBD1
V: TRBV15
J: TRBJ2-7
size: .
DNA: TGTGCCACCAGCCTGGAGACAGGGGGCTCCTACGAGCAGTACTTC
CDR3: CATSLETGGSYEQYF

D: .
V: TRBV19
J: TRBJ2-3
size: .
DNA: TGTGCCAGTAGCGGGAGCGCGGAAACAGATACGCAGTATTTT
CDR3: CASSGSAETDTQYF

D: .
V: TRBV19
J: TRBJ2-5
size: once
DNA: TGTGCCAGTAGCCGGATTTTTAGCCGTAACGTCCAAGAGACCCAGTACTTC
CDR3: CASSRIFSRNVQETQYF

D: TRBD1
V: TRBV7-2
J: TRBJ2-5
size: .
DNA: TGTGCCAGCAGCTTCGGGACAGAAGAGACCCAGTACTTC
CDR3: CASSFGTEETQYF

D: .
V: TRBV10-3
J: TRBJ2-7
size: .
DNA: TGTGCCATCAGTGTTGACAGTTCCTACGAGCAGTACTTC
CDR3: CAISVDSSYEQYF

D: .
V: TRBV6-1
J: TRBJ1-5
size: .
DNA: TGTGCCAGCACCAAACGCCTGGATCAGCCCCAGCATTTT
CDR3: CASTKRLDQPQHF

D: TRBD1
V: TRBV28
J: TRBJ2-7
size: .
DNA: TGTGCCAGCAGCCTCGGGACAGGGGGCCACGAGCAGTACTTC
CDR3: CASSLGTGGHEQYF

D: .
V: TRBV7-9
J: TRBJ1-1
size: .
DNA: TGTGCCAGCAGCTTAGGAGGGAAGGAGGCTTTCTTT
CDR3: CASSLGGKEAFF

D: .
V: TRBV5-4
J: TRBJ1-3
size: once
DNA: TGTGCCAGCAGCTTGCGGAACTCAGGAAACACCATATATTTT
CDR3: CASSLRNSGNTIYF

D: .
V: TRBV4-1
J: TRBJ1-1
size: .
DNA: TGCGCCAGCAGCCAAGAACATGTACGGAACACTGAAGCTTTCTTT
CDR3: CASSQEHVRNTEAFF

D: .
V: TRBV5-6
J: TRBJ2-7
size: .
DNA: TGTGCCAGCAGCCTCGCGCTGGGCATTACCTCCTACGAGCAGTACTTC
CDR3: CASSLALGITSYEQYF

D: .
V: TRBV11-2
J: TRBJ2-4
size: .
DNA: TGTGCCAGCAGCTTAGGGGCGGCAAGAAACATTCAGTACTTC
CDR3: CASSLGAARNIQYF

D: .
V: TRBV30
J: TRBJ2-5
size: .
DNA: TGTGCCTGGAGTGTACAAGAGGGAGAGACCCAGTACTTC
CDR3: CAWSVQEGETQYF

D: .
V: TRBV6-6
J: TRBJ1-3
size: .
DNA: TGTGCCAGCAGTTACGGGGCAGGGGCTGGAAACACCATATATTTT
CDR3: CASSYGAGAGNTIYF

D: .
V: TRBV6-4
J: TRBJ2-2
size: .
DNA: TGTGCCAGCAGTACAGAGTACTCCGGGGAGCTGTTTTTT
CDR3: CASSTEYSGELFF

D: .
V: TRBV5-1
J: TRBJ2-7
size: .
DNA: TGCGCCAGCAGCTTAGCAGGGGCCGGGTACGAGCAGTACTTC
CDR3: CASSLAGAGYEQYF

D: .
V: TRBV14
J: TRBJ2-7
size: .
DNA: TGTGCCAGCAGCCACCTCGGCGGGGACTACGAGCAGTACTTC
CDR3: CASSHLGGDYEQYF

D: .
V: TRBV2
J: TRBJ2-3
size: .
DNA: TGTGCCAGCAGTATGCGAGATACGCAGTATTTT
CDR3: CASSMRDTQYF

D: .
V: TRBV2
J: TRBJ1-2
size: .
DNA: TGTGCCAGCAGTGAGGACCTCTATGGCTACACCTTC
CDR3: CASSEDLYGYTF

D: .
V: TRBV27
J: TRBJ2-7
size: .
DNA: TGTGCCAGCAGTTCACCCGGTGACACCTACGAGCAGTACTTC
CDR3: CASSSPGDTYEQYF

D: .
V: TRBV9
J: TRBJ1-2
size: .
DNA: TGTGCCAGCAGCGTAGATCCCCAAAGTAGCTATGGCTACACCTTC
CDR3: CASSVDPQSSYGYTF

D: TRBD2
V: TRBV10-2
J: TRBJ2-7
size: .
DNA: TGCGCCAGCAGTGAGACTAGCGACCCCTACGAGCAGTACTTC
CDR3: CASSETSDPYEQYF

D: .
V: TRBV7-2
J: TRBJ2-2
size: .
DNA: TGTGCCAGCAGCTTATCGTTCGGGCAGGTGGGCGGGGAGCTGTTTTTT
CDR3: CASSLSFGQVGGELFF

D: TRBD1
V: TRBV6-4
J: TRBJ2-1
size: .
DNA: TGTGCCAGCAGCGCGACAGGGGCCGAAGACAATGAGCAGTTCTTC
CDR3: CASSATGAEDNEQFF

D: .
V: TRBV19
J: TRBJ2-7
size: .
DNA: TGTGCCAGTAGTGGTGGCGGGACCTCCTACGAGCAGTACTTC
CDR3: CASSGGGTSYEQYF

D: .
V: TRBV6-1
J: TRBJ2-2
size: .
DNA: TGTGCCAGCAGTGAAGAGACGGGGAACACCGGGGAGCTGTTTTTT
CDR3: CASSEETGNTGELFF

D: .
V: TRBV5-1
J: TRBJ1-5
size: .
DNA: TGCGCCAGCAGCTTGTCAGGGTTACAGCCCCAGCATTTT
CDR3: CASSLSGLQPQHF

D: TRBD1
V: TRBV30
J: TRBJ2-1
size: once
DNA: TGTGCCTGGGAAGACAGGGCTTTTTACAATGAGCAGTTCTTC
CDR3: CAWEDRAFYNEQFF

D: TRBD1
V: TRBV4-1
J: TRBJ2-5
size: .
DNA: TGCGCCAGCAGCCCCCAGACAGGGATAGAGACCCAGTACTTC
CDR3: CASSPQTGIETQYF

D: TRBD2
V: TRBV7-6
J: TRBJ2-3
size: once
DNA: TGTGCCAGCAGCTTAGGAGGGCCTAGCGGGAGGCCACTTGCGGATACGCAGTATTTT
CDR3: CASSLGGPSGRPLADTQYF

D: TRBD1
V: TRBV7-9
J: TRBJ2-7
size: .
DNA: TGTGCCAGCAGCTCAACCGGGACAGGGGGCTTTTACGAGCAGTACTTC
CDR3: CASSSTGTGGFYEQYF

D: .
V: TRBV5-5
J: TRBJ2-7
size: once
DNA: TGTGCCAGCAGCTTGGGTTATGGGTACGAGCAGTACTTC
CDR3: CASSLGYGYEQYF

D: TRBD2
V: TRBV9
J: TRBJ2-3
size: .
DNA: TGTGCCAGCAGCGTTAGCGGGAGGGACCCAGATACGCAGTATTTT
CDR3: CASSVSGRDPDTQYF

D: TRBD1
V: TRBV27
J: TRBJ1-2
size: .
DNA: TGTGCCAGCAGTTCCGGGACAGACTATGGCTACACCTTC
CDR3: CASSSGTDYGYTF

D: .
V: TRBV2
J: TRBJ1-5
size: .
DNA: TGTGCCAGCTCCCGACAGGCCAATCAGCCCCAGCATTTT
CDR3: CASSRQANQPQHF

D: .
V: TRBV6-1
J: TRBJ2-2
size: .
DNA: TGTGCCAGCAGTGAAAGCGGATCCCACACCGGGGAGCTGTTTTTT
CDR3: CASSESGSHTGELFF

D: TRBD1
V: TRBV23-1
J: TRBJ1-4
size: .
DNA: TGCGCCAGCACCCAAGTTGGGGACAGGGTTCATGAAAAACTGTTTTTT
CDR3: CASTQVGDRVHEKLFF

D: TRBD1
V: TRBV2
J: TRBJ2-7
size: medium-sized
DNA: TGTGCCAGTGGACAGGGCATTTACGAGCAGTACTTC
CDR3: CASGQGIYEQYF

D: .
V: TRBV30
J: TRBJ2-7
size: .
DNA: TGTGCCTTTGTGGCAGGGATGTCCTACGAGCAGTACTTC
CDR3: CAFVAGMSYEQYF

D: TRBD1
V: TRBV25-1
J: TRBJ1-2
size: few
DNA: TGTGCCAGCAGTGAATCGACCGGGACAGGGGGCGAGGGCTATGGCTACACCTTC
CDR3: CASSESTGTGGEGYGYTF